The 29 T cell receptor beta chains in this list originate from one sample, sequenced in a study of blood T cell repertoires in COVID-19. The method was immunoSEQ multiplex PCR; TCRdb's version includes in-frame clones alone and lacks a portion of them. This sample yields a few hundred thousand clones, of which 87% are seen a single time; approximately 5.2% belongs to the top ten. Sequencing input: PBMCs or T cells enriched from blood (not recorded which). These receptors all come from a woman aged 25 to 39 who had recovered from COVID-19.

This chain connects TRBV4-3 to TRBJ1-4; 7 bases fit TRBD1. V lost 0 bases to trimming and J lost 8 bases; unmatched junction nucleotides: 6. The CDR3 sequence is 15 residues long. Germline V CDR1 and CDR2: LGHNA, YSLEER. CDR3 in amino acids: CASSQDRGFGEKLFF. The CDR3 DNA is TGCGCCAGCAGCCAAGACAGGGGGTTTGGCGAAAAACTGTTTTTT.

The V gene is TRBV25-1, the J gene TRBJ1-1, with D possibly TRBD1 on 5 matching bases. The CDR3 is 15 amino acids. CDR1 is MGHDK and CDR2 is SYGVNS in the germline V gene. The V and J ends lost 7 bases and 4 bases respectively, with 19 bases between them. The CDR3 bases are TGTGCCAGCACCGGACATACCGGGTCGGGCACTGAAGCTTTCTTT. Its protein is CASTGHTGSGTEAFF.

The chain carries TRBV9 and TRBJ2-2; D may be TRBD1 (5 bases). CDR3 length equals 14 residues. The germline V gene has CDR1 SGDLS and CDR2 YYNGEE. The V and J ends lost 4 bases and 4 bases respectively, with 11 bases between them. The CDR3 here is CASSPRQTTGELFF. The DNA of the CDR3 is TGTGCCAGCAGCCCAAGACAGACCACCGGGGAGCTGTTTTTT.

The chain has TRBV9 and TRBJ1-1, with D possibly matching TRBD1 (6 bases). Trimming cost V 4 bases and J 3 bases, with 25 bases left between them. CDR1 and CDR2 (germline): SGDLS, YYNGEE. This CDR3 contains 18 residues. The CDR3 reads CASSPRGDTGPGYTEAFF. Written as DNA, the CDR3 is TGTGCCAGCAGCCCGCGGGGGGACACAGGGCCGGGCTACACTGAAGCTTTCTTT.

J is TRBJ2-3 and V is TRBV4-3, with TRBD2 matching 9 bases. V was pared by 0 bases and J by 0 bases, with 1 base of the junction left unmatched. The CDR3 extends over 16 amino acids. In germline, CDR1 is LGHNA, CDR2 YSLEER. The DNA of the CDR3 is TGCGCCAGCAGCCAAGATAGCGGGGGTAGCACAGATACGCAGTATTTT. Its translation is CASSQDSGGSTDTQYF.

The rearrangement uses TRBV29-1 and TRBJ1-2, with 7 bases identical to TRBD1. Looked up from germline, CDR1 is SQVTM and CDR2 is ANQGSEA. J was trimmed by 4 bases and V by 6 bases; bases with no gene match: 8. The CDR3 is 13 residues long. CDR3 region: CSVGTAPLYGYTF. CDR3 DNA: TGCAGCGTGGGGACAGCCCCTCTCTATGGCTACACCTTC.

This sequence joins TRBV13 and TRBJ1-1, with 7 bases fitting TRBD1. The V gene's germline CDR1 is PRHDT and CDR2 FYEKMQ (reference sequence). CDR3 length equals 14 residues. The V segment lost 1 base and the J segment 5 bases; nucleotides outside the gene matches: 4. The CDR3 bases are TGTGCCAGCAGCTTAGCCCCCAGGGGGACTGAAGCTTTCTTT. Translated: CASSLAPRGTEAFF. Full variable domain (rest looked up from reference TRBV13 and TRBJ1-1): AAGVIQSPRHLIKEKRETATLKCYPIPRHDTVYWYQQGPGQDPQFLISFYEKMQSDKGSIPDRFSAQQFSDYHSELNMSSLELGDSALYFCASSLAPRGTEAFFGQGTRLTVV.

The chain has TRBV7-6 and TRBJ2-5, with 11 bases aligning to TRBD2. This CDR3 has 15 residues. From germline, CDR1 is SGHVS and CDR2 FNYEAQ. V dropped 5 bases and J dropped 4; count of bases not matched to a gene: 6. The CDR3 DNA follows: TGTGCCAGCAGCATTGGACTAGCGGGTGGAGAGACCCAGTACTTC. Protein sequence: CASSIGLAGGETQYF. The variable domain in full, completed from reference TRBV7-6 and TRBJ2-5, reads GAGVSQSPRYKVTKRGQDVALRCDPISGHVSLYWYRQALGQGPEFLTYFNYEAQQDKSGLPNDRFSAERPEGSISTLTIQRTEQRDSAMYRCASSIGLAGGETQYFGPGTRLLVL.

About this clone: This same CDR3 is encoded by further DNA sequences in the sample. The chain links TRBV7-2 to TRBJ2-7, with 7 bases that match TRBD1. Germline V lookup: CDR1 SGHTA, CDR2 FQGNSA. The junction had 4 bases not matched to a gene; V was cut back by 5 bases and J by 0 bases. The CDR3 is 14 amino acids. The CDR3 protein is CASSPRTGSYEQYF. CDR3 nucleotide sequence: TGTGCCAGCAGCCCACGGACAGGCTCCTACGAGCAGTACTTC.

The rearrangement joins TRBV7-9 to TRBJ2-7; no definite D call. This CDR3 has 13 amino acids. V lost 1 base to trimming and J lost 6 bases, with 10 bases between them. Per germline, CDR1 SEHNR and CDR2 FQNEAQ (reference sequence). CDR3 nucleotides: TGTGCCAGCAGCTTAGGCCAGAGAGGCGAGCAGTACTTC. Translated, it gives CASSLGQRGEQYF.

V is TRBV18 and J is TRBJ1-5, with no clear D. CDR3 length: 12 amino acids. Germline CDR1 is KGHSH and CDR2 is LQKENI. Trimming took off 3 bases at V and 5 bases at J, with 5 bases between the two ends. CDR3 loop: CASSPPDQPQHF. The CDR3 bases are TGTGCCAGCTCACCTCCGGATCAGCCCCAGCATTTT.

The chain couples TRBV2 to TRBJ1-5; D uncertain. This CDR3 region has 13 residues. V was cut by 6 bases and J by 2 bases, with 8 bases left in between. Germline V gives CDR1 SNHLY, CDR2 FYNNEI. CDR3 sequence (DNA): TGTGCCAGCAGGAGGGAGGGCAATCAGCCCCAGCATTTT. It translates to CASRREGNQPQHF.

V usage is TRBV18 and J usage is TRBJ1-1; D ambiguous. In germline, CDR1 is KGHSH, CDR2 LQKENI. The ends were cut back, 2 bases at V and 0 bases at J, with 4 bases in the middle. CDR3 length equals 13 residues. CDR3 coding DNA: TGTGCCAGCTCACCAGCGATGAACACTGAAGCTTTCTTT. This codes for CASSPAMNTEAFF.

About this clone itself: Other DNA sequences in this sample translate to the same CDR3. V usage is TRBV30 and J usage is TRBJ2-3; D remains ambiguous. Between the trimmed V and J ends, which lost 0 bases and 6 bases, there was a span of 4 bases. The germline CDR1 and CDR2 sequences are GTSNPN and SVGIG (reference sequence). The length of the CDR3 is 11 residues. CDR3 nucleotide sequence: TGTGCCTGGAGTGTCTCCGATACGCAGTATTTT. This translates into CAWSVSDTQYF. Variable domain in full (rest from reference TRBV30 and TRBJ2-3): SQTIHQWPATLVQPVGSPLSLECTVEGTSNPNLYWYRQAAGRGLQLLFYSVGIGQISSEVPQNLSASRPQDRQFILSSKKLLLSDSGFYLCAWSVSDTQYFGPGTRLTVL.

The chain combines TRBV25-1 with TRBJ1-1, with 9 bases aligning to TRBD1. The CDR3 is made up of 15 amino acids. Germline V lookup: CDR1 MGHDK, CDR2 SYGVNS. Germline trimming cut 5 bases from V and 3 bases from J; bases unmatched to any gene: 7. The CDR3 region is CASSTSDRGDTEAFF. In DNA form, the CDR3 reads TGTGCCAGCAGTACATCGGACAGGGGTGACACTGAAGCTTTCTTT.

This chain connects TRBV12-3 or TRBV12-4 to TRBJ1-2; tentative D call: TRBD1 (5 bases). CDR3 length: 12 residues. The V end was cut by 4 bases, the J end by 8 bases, with 11 bases between. The CDR3 nucleotides read TGTGCCAGCAGTTCCCAGGGTCGCGGCTACACCTTC. It yields the protein CASSSQGRGYTF.

The chain is built from TRBV5-1 and TRBJ2-3; D not resolved. The CDR3 loop spans 14 amino acids. Trimming removed 2 bases at V and 0 bases at J, with 7 bases between. Germline values: CDR1 SGHRS, CDR2 YFSETQ. The CDR3 nucleotides are TGCGCCAGCAGCTTTGAGGCCAGCACAGATACGCAGTATTTT. Its translation: CASSFEASTDTQYF.

In its sample, this clone was seen once. This chain connects TRBV4-3 to TRBJ1-1; unclear D gene. CDR1 is LGHNA, CDR2 YSLEER, per germline. The ends were cut back, 4 bases at V and 3 bases at J, with 12 bases in the middle. This CDR3 region has 14 residues. CDR3 region: CASSRRIPDTEAFF. The CDR3 DNA is TGCGCCAGCAGCCGGAGGATACCTGACACTGAAGCTTTCTTT.

The chain employs TRBV9 and TRBJ2-2; TRBD1 is a possible D gene (6 bases). Germline V gene lookup returns CDR1 SGDLS and CDR2 YYNGEE. The V and J ends lost 3 bases and 4 bases respectively, with 13 bases between them. This CDR3 has 15 amino acids. CDR3 region: CASSGSGTSTGELFF. DNA of the CDR3: TGTGCCAGCAGCGGCTCCGGGACAAGCACCGGGGAGCTGTTTTTT.

The CDR3 nucleotides read TGCAGCGTTGAAGACTTAACAGGGGCGGAGGGAGCTTTCTTT. The encoded protein is CSVEDLTGAEGAFF. This chain connects TRBV29-1 to TRBJ1-1, with 7 bases matching TRBD1. This CDR3 comprises 14 residues. CDR1 is SQVTM, CDR2 ANQGSEA, per germline. V trimming: 0 bases; J trimming: 10 bases; junction bases outside the gene matches: 11.

The chain is built from TRBV7-9 and TRBJ1-1; D might be TRBD1 (6 bases). The CDR3 length is 14 residues. Trimming took 5 bases from V and 3 from J, leaving 13 bases between them. The germline V gene has CDR1 SEHNR and CDR2 FQNEAQ (reference sequence). This CDR3 is CASSPDSAYTEAFF. CDR3 nucleotide sequence: TGTGCCAGCAGCCCGGACAGTGCGTACACTGAAGCTTTCTTT.

V is TRBV7-8 and J is TRBJ1-1; 8 bases are shared with TRBD1. After removal of 1 base from V and 4 bases from J, the junction contained 11 bases not matched to a gene. From germline, CDR1 is SGHVS and CDR2 FQNEAQ. CDR3 length: 17 residues. The CDR3 is CASSLGLGQVGGTEAFF. In DNA form, the CDR3 reads TGTGCCAGCAGCTTAGGTCTGGGACAGGTGGGAGGCACTGAAGCTTTCTTT.

V gene TRBV4-1 combines with J gene TRBJ2-1; D not resolved. Germline V gene sequence: CDR1 MGHRA, CDR2 YSYEKL. The CDR3 is 12 residues long. With 0 bases removed from V and 9 bases from J, the gap between germline ends came to 6 bases. Here the CDR3 DNA reads TGCGCCAGCAGCCAAGAGAACACTGAGCAGTTCTTC. It translates to CASSQENTEQFF.

The genes are TRBV2 and TRBJ1-1, with a weak D call TRBD1 (6 bases). Germline CDR1 reads SNHLY; CDR2 reads FYNNEI. The CDR3 runs 13 residues. V was pared by 11 bases and J by 0 bases, with 13 bases between. For the CDR3, the DNA is TGTGCCGGACACAGGGAGATGAACACTGAAGCTTTCTTT. It codes for CAGHREMNTEAFF.

CDR3 sequence (DNA): TGTGCCAGCGGACCACTGACAGTTTATAATTCACCCCTCCACTTT. This sequence encodes CASGPLTVYNSPLHF. The chain joins TRBV6-6 to TRBJ1-6; D is perhaps TRBD1 (5 bases). CDR1 is MNHNY and CDR2 is SVGAGI in the germline V gene (reference sequence). The V end was cut by 8 bases, the J end by 4 bases, with 15 bases between. This CDR3 is 15 amino acids long.

The DNA for the CDR3 is TGTGCCACCAGCAGAGACAGGGGTCCCTACGAGCAGTACTTC. It is translated as CATSRDRGPYEQYF. This chain links TRBV15 with TRBJ2-7, with D possibly TRBD1 on 6 matching bases. Per the germline V gene, CDR1 is LNHNV and CDR2 is YYDKDF (reference sequence). The CDR3 consists of 14 residues. V lost 0 bases, J lost 2 bases, and 8 bases lay in between.

The rearrangement uses TRBV20-1 and TRBJ1-3, with unresolved D. CDR3 length: 11 amino acids. Deletions cut 7 bases from V and 2 bases from J, with 6 bases between. Per germline, CDR1 DFQATT and CDR2 SNEGSKA (reference sequence). The CDR3 nucleotides are TGCAGTGGCAGTACTGGAAACACCATATATTTT. Its translation: CSGSTGNTIYF.

The genes are TRBV7-9 and TRBJ2-2; 12 bases map to TRBD2. This CDR3 region has 18 residues. Germline loops: CDR1 SEHNR, CDR2 FQNEAQ (reference sequence). The trim removed 5 bases at V and 3 bases at J, leaving 10 bases unmatched. CDR3 loop: CASSLPTSGGPYTGELFF. The DNA for the CDR3 is TGTGCCAGCAGCCTTCCAACTAGCGGGGGGCCCTACACCGGGGAGCTGTTTTTT.

This sequence joins TRBV9 and TRBJ2-3; TRBD2 matches 8 bases. The ends lost 4 bases at V and 6 bases at J; junction bases unmatched: 13. The CDR3 has 16 amino acids. CDR1 is SGDLS and CDR2 is YYNGEE in the germline V gene. CDR3 sequence reads: CASSPPGGREKDTQYF. The CDR3, as DNA: TGTGCCAGCAGCCCCCCGGGGGGGAGGGAAAAGGATACGCAGTATTTT.